A single sample gave rise to the 7 T cell receptor beta chains below, sequenced in a study of identical twins. One entry per CDR3 protein, called by TCRdb with MiXCR from the 5' RACE reads. The table has 600,000 to 800,000 distinct CDR3 sequences, less than 25% seen once. This sample was shared with a second study, whose subject was T cells expressing NK-cell markers.

Sequenced material: PBMCs. These receptors came from a woman aged 18-35 years in good health.

Concerning this clonotype: This may stem from a read error, because a much larger clone lies one nucleotide away. The gene calls are TRBV6-1 and TRBJ1-1; D remains ambiguous. Germline V lookup: CDR1 MNHNS, CDR2 SASEGT. Deletions cut 1 base from V and 0 bases from J, with 6 bases between. CDR3 length: 14 amino acids. The CDR3 is CASSEGRLNTEAFF. The CDR3 DNA is TGTGCCAGCAGTGAAGGACGGCTGAACACTGAAGCTTTCTTT.

This clonotype has just a few counts. The chain employs TRBV20-1 and TRBJ2-1, with TRBD2 identical over 14 bases. From germline, CDR1 is DFQATT and CDR2 SNEGSKA (reference sequence). This CDR3 has 14 amino acids. V gave up 6 bases and J gave up 8 bases; unmatched junction bases: 6. As DNA, the CDR3 is TGCAGTGCCAAGACTAGCGGGAGGGTCTATGAGCAGTTCTTC. This gives the protein CSAKTSGRVYEQFF.

About this clonotype: The junction departs from germline at one end; a sequencing error may be responsible. The V call is TRBV7-7, the J call TRBJ2-3; a weak D match, TRBD2 (6 bases). CDR1 and CDR2 (germline): SSHAT, FNYEAQ (reference sequence). The CDR3 runs to 15 residues. The CDR3 spells CASSTGTRFWDTQYF. CDR3 in DNA: TGTGCTAGCAGTACGGGGACTCGGTTCTGGGATACGCAGTATTTT.

The rearrangement links TRBV12-3 or TRBV12-4 to TRBJ1-5; no reliable D call. CDR3 length: 15 residues. V was shortened by 6 bases and J by 3 bases, with 15 bases between the two germline ends. The CDR3 DNA is TGTGCCAGCAGACCCCCAGGCGGTTCCAATCAGCCCCAGCATTTT. Amino acids: CASRPPGGSNQPQHF.

This clonotype was seen only once. The rearrangement joins TRBV3-1 to TRBJ2-1, with 8 bases lining up with TRBD2. The ends lost 1 base at V and 7 bases at J; junction bases unmatched: 6. Germline CDR1 reads LGHDT; CDR2 reads YNNKEL (reference sequence). CDR3 length equals 15 residues. The CDR3 sequence is CASSQVGGGSNEQFF. DNA of the CDR3: TGTGCCAGCAGCCAAGTGGGCGGGGGGTCGAATGAGCAGTTCTTC.

This clonotype appeared many times. The chain recombines TRBV12-3 or TRBV12-4 with TRBJ1-4; D unresolved. This CDR3 spans 14 amino acids. V gave up 3 bases and J gave up 6 bases, with 11 bases separating them. The CDR3 sequence is CASSFQGPDEKLFF. The CDR3, as DNA: TGTGCCAGCAGTTTTCAAGGGCCTGATGAAAAACTGTTTTTT.

The chain employs TRBV15 and TRBJ2-7; TRBD2 matches at 8 bases. The length of the CDR3 is 19 residues. The germline CDR1 and CDR2 sequences are LNHNV and YYDKDF (reference sequence). Trimming removed 5 bases from V and 0 bases from J; junction bases left unmatched: 18. CDR3 DNA: TGTGCCACCAGCGAGGGAGACGTAACTAGCGGCCTGACCTCCTACGAGCAGTACTTC. This encodes CATSEGDVTSGLTSYEQYF.